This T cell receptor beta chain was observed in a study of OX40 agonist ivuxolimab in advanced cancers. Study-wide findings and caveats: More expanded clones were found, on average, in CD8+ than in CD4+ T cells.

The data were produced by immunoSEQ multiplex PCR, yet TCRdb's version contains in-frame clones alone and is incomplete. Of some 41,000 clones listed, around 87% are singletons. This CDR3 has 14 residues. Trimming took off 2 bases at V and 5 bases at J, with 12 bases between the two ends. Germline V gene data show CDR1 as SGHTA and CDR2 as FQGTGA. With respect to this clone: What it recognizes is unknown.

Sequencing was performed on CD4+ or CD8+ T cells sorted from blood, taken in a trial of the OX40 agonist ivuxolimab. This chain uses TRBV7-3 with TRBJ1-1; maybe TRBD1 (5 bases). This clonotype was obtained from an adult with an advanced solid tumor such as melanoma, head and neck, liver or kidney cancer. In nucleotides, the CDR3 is TGTGCCAGCAGCTTAGTAGGCCAGGGAACTGAAGCTTTCTTT. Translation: CASSLVGQGTEAFF.